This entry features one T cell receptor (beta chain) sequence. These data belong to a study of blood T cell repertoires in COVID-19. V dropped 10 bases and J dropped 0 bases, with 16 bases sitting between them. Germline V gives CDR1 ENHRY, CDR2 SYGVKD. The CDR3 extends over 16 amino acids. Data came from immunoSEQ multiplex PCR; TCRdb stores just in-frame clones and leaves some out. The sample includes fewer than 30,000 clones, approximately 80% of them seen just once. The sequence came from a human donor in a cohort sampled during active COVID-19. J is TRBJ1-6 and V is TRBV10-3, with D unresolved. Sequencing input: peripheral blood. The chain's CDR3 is CATSTSEGSYNSPLHF. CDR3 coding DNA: TGTGCCACCTCTACCTCCGAGGGCTCCTATAATTCACCCCTCCACTTT.